This T cell receptor (beta chain) is drawn from a study of graft-versus-host responses after intestinal transplantation. At the level of the study: Recipients across the board were started on anti-thymocyte globulin induction, then kept on tacrolimus and steroids for roughly 3 years.

Profiling relied on immunoSEQ multiplex PCR, and the TCRdb table lists in-frame clones only, not all of them. The repertoire holds tens of thousands of clones, with roughly 95% as singletons. Per the germline V gene, CDR1 is LNHDA and CDR2 is SQIVND (reference sequence). The ends lost 8 bases at V and 3 bases at J; junction bases unmatched: 9. The CDR3 has 15 residues. The source material was PBMCs, sampled 156 days after intestinal transplant. This receptor was obtained from a human patient who received an intestinal transplant, so some T cells may come from the graft donor. V usage is TRBV19 and J usage is TRBJ2-7, with 11 bases that match TRBD2. The CDR3 protein is CASGWGLAEIYEQYF. As DNA, the CDR3 is TGTGCCAGTGGGTGGGGACTAGCGGAAATCTACGAGCAGTACTTC.